The T cell receptor (beta chain) under discussion was sequenced for a study of OX40 agonist ivuxolimab in advanced cancers. General notes on the study: Ivuxolimab was a fully human IgG2 agonistic monoclonal antibody targeting the costimulatory receptor OX40 (CD134). The point of sequencing TCRbeta in the periphery was to test whether ivuxolimab changed TCR sequence diversity and drove clonal T-cell expansion. In the dose-escalation cohort, approximately 80% of patients were male, and the mean age was 60 years with a range of 23 to 79. Of the approximately 54 patients in dose escalation, 19 had hepatocellular carcinoma, about 15 had melanoma, 9 had renal cell carcinoma and 9 had head and neck cancer. Partial responses were achieved by three dose-escalation patients, of whom one had hepatocellular carcinoma and two had cutaneous melanoma. The paper covers the monotherapy dose-escalation part of the phase I ivuxolimab trial, which included N of about 50 patients. Prior anti-PD-1, anti-PD-L1 or anti-CTLA-4 therapy was permitted, and 30% to 50% of dose-escalation patients had received checkpoint inhibitors. Intravenous ivuxolimab was administered to patients every 2 weeks at six dose levels: 0.01, 0.1, 0.3, 1.5, 3 and 10 mg/kg.

The V and J ends are trimmed by 1 base and 2 bases, leaving 8 bases between them. Reading the germline V gene (reference sequence) gives CDR1 LNHDA and CDR2 SQIVND. The CDR3 measures 14 amino acids from cysteine to phenylalanine. CDR3 DNA only is kept here, 42 bases in frame from base 1. As regards this clone: Its cognate antigen has yet to be identified. Base qualities were left out, and no much larger clone turns up one base away.

The full study reports these points: The antigen specificity of the clonally expanded peripheral T cells was not determined. Low levels of normalized T-cell clonal expansion were also seen in some patients who did not respond. After ivuxolimab, more expanded clones were found on average in CD8+ T cells than in CD4+ T cells. Clonal expansion of both CD4+ and CD8+ blood T cells was observed from baseline to week 6 at doses 0.1 to 3.0 mg/kg. In partial responders in the 0.1-3.0 mg/kg groups, normalized peripheral clonal expansion was found to be among the lowest, especially among CD8+ T cells.

The trial excluded patients who had a history of autoimmune disease or were on systemic immunosuppression. In every dose cohort, peripheral blood was drawn for TCR sequencing at baseline, cycle 4 day 1, and cycle 7 day 1. Samples came from an open-label, multicenter, first-in-human phase I dose-escalation trial of ivuxolimab. The trial enrolled adults with locally advanced or metastatic head and neck squamous cell, hepatocellular, melanoma or renal cell carcinoma. CD4+ and CD8+ T cells were sorted separately from peripheral blood before TCR sequencing. Genomic DNA was isolated from the sorted cells so that the TCRbeta CDR3 region could be sequenced. The immunoSEQ Assay was used for sequencing of TCRbeta CDR3 regions. In its TCRdb copy, this immuneACCESS table keeps in-frame sequences only and misses some clones. Where compared with another copy, unresolved V genes explain less than half of these, and the others have no known cause. The sample contains around 100,000 clones, approximately 89% of them found a single time. The biggest ten clones account for about 0.51% of the sample.

The sample in question was CD4+ or CD8+ T cells sorted from blood, obtained in a trial of the OX40 agonist ivuxolimab. The receptor was isolated from an adult with an advanced solid tumor such as melanoma, head and neck, liver or kidney cancer. The chain is made from TRBV19 and TRBJ1-1, with TRBD1 as a weak D call on 5 bases. Here the CDR3 is given as CASSIVGGNTEAFF. The bases read TGTGCCAGTAGTATAGTCGGGGGTAACACTGAAGCTTTCTTT. Where the CDR3 stops, the reference TRBV19 and TRBJ1-1 genes take over; the full variable domain is DGGITQSPKYLFRKEGQNVTLSCEQNLNHDAMYWYRQDPGQGLRLIYYSQIVNDFQKGDIAEGYSVSREKKESFPLTVTSAQKNPTAFYLCASSIVGGNTEAFFGQGTRLTVV.